This TCR beta chain was identified during a study of cytomegalovirus exposure and HLA in healthy donors (dated by TCRdb to about 2017). About the investigation overall: An earlier analysis of some 500 of the donors reported 250 to 350 Gb of sequence data and 117 million unique TCR beta sequences from about 180 million T cells. A later genetic analysis took genome-wide SNP genotypes for about three fifths of the roughly 670 donors and used that subset as a discovery cohort. Rather than drawing on any new phenotypic data, the later analysis identified candidate immune exposures from TCR beta sequences and the way those sequences occurred across donors. To study patterns of TCR occurrence, a later analysis re-analyzed previously published TCR beta repertoires from several hundred donors and added high-resolution HLA genotyping. On average, approximately 250,000 unique TCR beta nucleotide sequences were sequenced per donor among 300 to 500 genotyped donors of the cohort, with 15% to 20% of those sequences being non-productive. Donor age, sex, ethnicity and CMV serostatus were compiled alongside the repertoire data. Because of strong linkage in the cohort, roughly five DR-DQ haplotypes were treated as single units for association and clustering. Besides the first cohort of approximately 670 subjects, a separate validation cohort made up of roughly 130 different subjects was used. The study aimed to test whether cataloging public T cell receptors could reveal signatures of past pathogen exposure. Every repertoire in the discovery cohort had been generated on one and the same sequencing platform. The study used immunosequencing to profile the T cell repertoires of approximately 690 subjects and linked those repertoires to cytomegalovirus serostatus. An earlier analysis of several hundred of the donors used high-throughput TCR beta sequencing to judge whether each TCR beta V gene segment behaved as functional or pseudogenic. Both class I and class II loci were covered by HLA typing, at four-digit resolution. Among the roughly 390 genotyped donors, approximately 82% belonged to the genetic ancestry cluster associated with self-reported Caucasian donors. To predict cytomegalovirus infection status, the study combined high-throughput TCR immunosequencing, statistical association of individual TCRs with disease status, and machine learning. An early release that covered about 600 HLA-typed donors contained approximately 300 gigabases of sequencing data and about 84 million unique TCR sequences. Typing coverage varied by locus: roughly 629-630 donors for A, B, C, DRB1 and DQB1; approximately 520 for DQA1; about 600 for DPA1; roughly 450 for DPB1.

CDR1 and CDR2 are drawn from the germline V gene: SGHTS, YDEGEE. The CDR3 sequence holds 11 residues, the cysteine and phenylalanine included. Solely the CDR3 DNA is kept, with 33 bases framed from the first base. Between the V and J ends, shortened by 1 base and 7 bases respectively, the junction contains 2 bases. Library generation was performed with the immunoSEQ multiplex PCR assay. For the multiplex PCR, a mixture combining 60 forward primers for TCR Vbeta segments and 13 reverse primers for TCR Jbeta segments was used. Amplification of the CDR3 region of rearranged TCR beta genes was performed with a multiplex PCR assay on genomic DNA. Amplified TCR beta libraries were sequenced as 87-base-pair reads on the Illumina HiSeq System. The paper's processing steps were these. A later analysis tallied 75 million to 85 million unique TCR beta chains across the 666 repertoires, and about 10 million of those chains were shared by two or more donors. Raw reads were error-corrected and collapsed into unique sequences by a nearest-neighbor algorithm in which closely related sequences were merged to remove PCR and sequencing errors. To assign V, D and J gene segments, CDR3 sequences were aligned to IMGT reference sequences. For a sequence to be retained, a match of at least six nucleotides was required to both a V gene segment and a J gene segment. Rearrangements were classified as productive when the CDR3 lacked stop codons and remained in frame with V and J, and all other rearrangements were classified as non-productive. Following IMGT convention, CDR3 was defined as the stretch from the second conserved V-encoded cysteine up to the conserved J-encoded phenylalanine. Sequences without an unambiguous match to a single V gene segment were excluded from the earlier analysis of about 600 of the donors. An earlier analysis of several hundred of the donors called V segments functional above 56.7% productive rearrangements and segregating when the between-donor standard deviation exceeded 5%. To diagnose cytomegalovirus status from the catalog of TCR beta chain sequences, a statistical classification framework was built. In a later analysis, TCR nucleotide sequences were compared against IMGT/GENE-DB human TR gene sequences so that V and J genes could be assigned. In a later analysis, CDR3 sequences and most-parsimonious VDJ recombination scenarios were assigned using the TCRdist pipeline. In a later analysis, each TCR beta chain was defined by its CDR3 amino acid sequence together with its V-gene family, and reads lacking a unique V-gene family were excluded. A later analysis removed 550 to 700 highly shared, low-generation-probability nucleotide sequences to deal with suspected cross-contamination and a sequencing artifact. A later analysis calculated a clonal expansion index for each public chain from normalized within-repertoire ranks of inferred template counts. In a later analysis, generation probabilities were computed with a VDJ recombination model fitted to out-of-frame rearrangements, and the resulting probabilities were checked against IGoR. In a later analysis, hypergeometric tests were used to score TCR-TCR, TCR-HLA and TCR-CMV co-occurrence, with a repertoire-size bias correction applied to TCR pairs. False discovery rates were estimated in a later analysis by permuting HLA or CMV assignments 20 times. In a later analysis, co-occurring TCRs were grouped with DBSCAN, and TCRdist sequence similarity was added when clustering was performed within HLA-allele-positive subsets. Repertoires with fewer than 30,000 or more than 120,000 public chains were left out of co-occurrence clustering, as were about five repertoires with anomalous nucleotide sharing. What TCRdb holds here is the immuneACCESS table cut down to in-frame rearrangements. Part of the clones is not present; checked against another copy, under half of the missing clones reflect an unresolved V gene, and the others are unexplained. V and J calls and clone size are given by that table; D and trimming were obtained from the DNA. For this sample there are approximately 150,000 clones; around 88% appear just once. The ten largest clones represent about 0.85% of the sample.

Results the study describes overall, beyond this receptor: In a later analysis, several top co-occurrence clusters were reported to appear linked to parvovirus B19, influenza, CMV and Epstein-Barr virus. The classifier was reported to diagnose cytomegalovirus status with high specificity and sensitivity in both the original cohort and the validation cohort. A further reported finding was that TCR beta sequences accurately predicted the HLA-A and HLA-B alleles for most subjects in the first cohort. Roughly uniform sequencing depth across donors was assumed in presence/absence analyses, although this assumption may not hold. A total of 150 or so TCR beta chains were listed by the study as associated with cytomegalovirus. Some IMGT-functional V segments, including TRBV6-2 and TRBV6-3, could not be told apart with the 87-base-pair reads, so those segments were excluded. The cohort was sequenced for TCR beta chains only, and without alpha or paired-chain data the features that could be detected were limited. A later genetic analysis associated a missense DCLRE1C variant with V-gene and J-gene trimming of TCR beta chains, and an independent cohort replicated the association. According to a later genetic analysis, donors in an Asian-associated ancestry cluster had fewer N-insertions in productive TCRs than the roughly 670-donor mean. Most TCR sequences were seen in very few donors, while some public TCRs were found in many individuals. When HLA alleles, especially DR and DQ, strongly co-occurred, attributing TCR associations to individual alleles was difficult. In a later analysis, HLA-associated TCR beta chains were found to be more clonally expanded and to have lower generation probabilities than equally common non-associated chains. Linkage disequilibrium might explain the correlated functional status among segregating V segments, but an unknown experimental factor could not be ruled out. A later analysis associated 16,951 TCR beta sequences with specific HLA alleles at a false discovery rate of 0.05. A later analysis found that most CMV-associated TCR beta chains appeared HLA-restricted, with HLA associations seemingly driven largely by CMV exposure. Because counts were too low, 15 to 20 rarely observed V segments, including chromosome 9 orphons, were excluded from the earlier analysis of some 590 of the donors. In an earlier analysis of 587 of the donors, most TCR beta V segments appeared in productive rearrangements about 90% or about 30% of the time, broadly matching IMGT annotations. In a later analysis, TCR association rates were found to vary across HLA loci, with the most associated TCRs seen for DRB1 alleles and the fewest for HLA-C alleles. HLA typing was unavailable for some donors at each locus, so association tests used only the typed subset. The sequencing pipeline was judged likely to have produced a cluster of highly shared sequence variants as a technical artifact. In vitro tests confirmed that a few of the cytomegalovirus-associated TCR beta chains recognize cytomegalovirus antigens. The authors suggested that the approach could potentially be extended to other disease states and immunological phenotypes. CMV serostatus was the only immune exposure information available for the cohort.

This clone has more than one count but fewer than ten. This clone's antigen is unknown. Base qualities are not recorded, but no much larger clone differs from it by a single base. The cohort was made up of hundreds of healthy bone marrow donors. At the time of sampling, every cohort member was nominally healthy, though immune exposures that went unrecorded were likely present. The donor tested CMV seronegative and was one of the 352 seronegative cohort members. Each donor provided a peripheral blood sample, and peripheral blood mononuclear cells were used for TCR beta sequencing. The Qiagen DNeasy Blood Extraction Kit was used to extract genomic DNA from the blood cell samples.

The rearranged segments are TRBV5-8 and TRBJ1-4, with the D gene not clear enough to name. Sequenced sample: PBMCs. The sequence derives from a woman in her twenties or thirties in good health and CMV-seronegative. For the CDR3, the sequence is CASSLREKLFF. The nucleotide sequence reads as follows: TGTGCCAGCAGCTTGCGTGAAAAACTGTTTTTT.